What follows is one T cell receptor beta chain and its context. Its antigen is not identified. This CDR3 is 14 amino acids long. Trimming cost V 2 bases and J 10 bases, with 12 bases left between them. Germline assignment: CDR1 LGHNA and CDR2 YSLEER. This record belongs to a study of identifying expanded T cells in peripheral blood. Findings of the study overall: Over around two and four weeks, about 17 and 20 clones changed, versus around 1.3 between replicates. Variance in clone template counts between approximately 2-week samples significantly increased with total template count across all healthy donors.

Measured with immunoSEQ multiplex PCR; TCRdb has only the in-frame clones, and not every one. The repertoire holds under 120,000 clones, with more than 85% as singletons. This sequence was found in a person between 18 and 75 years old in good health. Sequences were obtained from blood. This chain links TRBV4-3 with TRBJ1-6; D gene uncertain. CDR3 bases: TGCGCCAGCAGCCAAATGAACACCGGATCACCCCTCCACTTT. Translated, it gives CASSQMNTGSPLHF.